The 24 T cell receptor beta chains below come from one sample, sequenced in a study of cytomegalovirus exposure and HLA in healthy donors. Measured with immunoSEQ multiplex PCR; TCRdb has only the in-frame clones, and not every one. The data contain 130,000 to 150,000 clones, 86% of them singletons. Sequenced sample: PBMCs. The receptor set was obtained from a man between 18 and 35 years old in good health and CMV-seronegative.

The V call is TRBV6-5, the J call TRBJ1-2; D is possibly TRBD1 (5 bases). Germline V lookup: CDR1 MNHEY, CDR2 SVGAGI. V was trimmed by 5 bases and J by 4 bases, leaving 17 bases between them. The CDR3 consists of 15 residues. The DNA of the CDR3 is TGTGCCAGCAGTCCACGACAGACCCTACTCTATGGCTACACCTTC. This encodes CASSPRQTLLYGYTF.

This sequence joins TRBV11-3 and TRBJ2-2, with D possibly matching TRBD1 (5 bases). This CDR3 has 14 residues. The ends were cut back, 5 bases at V and 5 bases at J, with 12 bases in the middle. CDR1 is SGHNT and CDR2 is YENEEA in the germline V gene. The CDR3 DNA reads as TGTGCCAGCAGCCGACGGACAAGGACCGGGGAGCTGTTTTTT. Residues: CASSRRTRTGELFF.

This chain links TRBV29-1 with TRBJ2-1, with D unclear. V lost 1 base and J 8 bases, leaving 3 bases between the germline ends. The germline CDR1 and CDR2 sequences are SQVTM and ANQGSEA. CDR3 length: 10 residues. The CDR3 reads CSVEVYEQFF. As DNA, the CDR3 is TGCAGCGTTGAAGTCTATGAGCAGTTCTTC.

The chain uses TRBV27 and TRBJ2-3, with no clear D. The germline V gene encodes CDR1 MNHEY and CDR2 SMNVEV (reference sequence). V lost 6 bases and J 1 base, leaving 11 bases between the germline ends. The CDR3 has 14 residues. The CDR3 coding sequence is TGTGCCAGCAGGACGGTCCTAGGCACAGATACGCAGTATTTT. Its protein product is CASRTVLGTDTQYF.

The chain recombines TRBV6-1 with TRBJ2-5, with 7 bases lining up with TRBD1. The CDR3 covers 15 residues. Germline V gene lookup returns CDR1 MNHNS and CDR2 SASEGT. After removal of 6 bases from V and 5 bases from J, the junction contained 12 bases not matched to a gene. The CDR3: CASSLTNDRVETQYF. The CDR3 DNA follows: TGTGCCAGCAGCTTAACGAATGACAGGGTGGAGACCCAGTACTTC.

The chain employs TRBV29-1 and TRBJ1-2; perhaps TRBD1 as D (5 bases). CDR1 SQVTM and CDR2 ANQGSEA come from the germline V gene. The CDR3 totals 12 residues. V was pared by 4 bases and J by 2 bases, with 8 bases between. As DNA, the CDR3 is TGCAGCGTTGTGGAGGGGAACTATGGCTACACCTTC. Encoded protein: CSVVEGNYGYTF. Together with reference TRBV29-1 and TRBJ1-2, the CDR3 gives the full variable domain: SAVISQKPSRDICQRGTSLTIQCQVDSQVTMMFWYRQQPGQSLTLIATANQGSEATYESGFVIDKFPISRPNLTFSTLTVSNMSPEDSSIYLCSVVEGNYGYTFGSGTRLTVV.

This chain connects TRBV4-3 to TRBJ2-7; 8 positions agree with TRBD2. Germline V CDR1 and CDR2: LGHNA, YSLEER. V was clipped by 1 base and J by 3 bases; unmatched bases: 5. The CDR3 extends over 15 amino acids. Written as DNA, the CDR3 is TGCGCCAGCAGCCAAGGGGCGGGAGGTAACTACGAGCAGTACTTC. It yields the protein CASSQGAGGNYEQYF.

The gene calls are TRBV19 and TRBJ2-5; TRBD1 aligns across 9 bases. The CDR3 contains 15 residues. With V trimmed by 2 bases and J by 3 bases, 4 bases remained unmatched. Germline V gene lookup returns CDR1 LNHDA and CDR2 SQIVND (reference sequence). For the CDR3, the DNA is TGTGCCAGTAGTATATGGGGGACAGGGAAAGAGACCCAGTACTTC. Translated: CASSIWGTGKETQYF.

The gene calls are TRBV15 and TRBJ1-1, with D possibly TRBD1 on 6 matching bases. Between the trimmed V and J ends, which lost 11 bases and 4 bases, there was a span of 11 bases. The germline gives CDR1 LNHNV, CDR2 YYDKDF (reference sequence). CDR3 length: 11 amino acids. The CDR3 loop is CASQGGTEAFF. CDR3 DNA sequence: TGTGCCTCTCAAGGGGGCACTGAAGCTTTCTTT. The whole variable domain, filled in from reference TRBV15 and TRBJ1-1, reads DAMVIQNPRYQVTQFGKPVTLSCSQTLNHNVMYWYQQKSSQAPKLLFHYYDKDFNNEADTPDNFQSRRPNTSFCFLDIRSPGLGDTAMYLCASQGGTEAFFGQGTRLTVV.

This clone came up once. The CDR3 loop is CASSQDVSGPSPTGELFF. DNA of the CDR3: TGCGCCAGCAGCCAAGATGTTTCAGGGCCCTCGCCCACCGGGGAGCTGTTTTTT. The chain links TRBV4-3 to TRBJ2-2, with D possibly being TRBD1 (5 bases). V lost 0 bases to trimming and J lost 4 bases, with 18 bases between them. The germline CDR1 and CDR2 sequences are LGHNA and YSLEER. The CDR3 loop spans 18 amino acids.

The V gene is TRBV4-1, the J gene TRBJ2-7, with TRBD2 matching over 7 bases. J gave up 0 bases and V 3 bases, and 8 bases lay outside the gene matches. Germline lookup yields CDR1 MGHRA and CDR2 YSYEKL. The CDR3 is 16 amino acids. The CDR3 nucleotides are TGCGCCAGCAGCCAGGGGGGGGAGTATGGCTCCTACGAGCAGTACTTC. Its protein product is CASSQGGEYGSYEQYF.

This chain connects TRBV30 to TRBJ1-4; D not resolved. This CDR3 is 12 amino acids long. Trimming removed 2 bases at V and 8 bases at J, with 9 bases between. The V gene's germline CDR1 is GTSNPN and CDR2 SVGIG (reference sequence). CDR3 amino acids: CAWSSQAEKLFF. In DNA, the CDR3 is TGTGCCTGGAGTTCTCAGGCAGAAAAACTGTTTTTT. The full variable domain, with the rest looked up from reference TRBV30 and TRBJ1-4, is SQTIHQWPATLVQPVGSPLSLECTVEGTSNPNLYWYRQAAGRGLQLLFYSVGIGQISSEVPQNLSASRPQDRQFILSSKKLLLSDSGFYLCAWSSQAEKLFFGSGTQLSVL.

The V gene is TRBV5-6, the J gene TRBJ1-6; 8 bases are a match to TRBD1. The J segment lost 6 bases and the V segment lost 2 bases, leaving 4 bases of the junction unmatched. Germline V gene data show CDR1 as SGHDT and CDR2 as YYEEEE. The CDR3 extends over 15 amino acids. CDR3 DNA: TGTGCCAGCAGCTTCGGCACAGGGGGTAATTCACCCCTCCACTTT. Residues: CASSFGTGGNSPLHF.

This chain uses TRBV4-1 with TRBJ1-4; 9 bases align to TRBD1. V was clipped by 2 bases and J by 7 bases; unmatched bases: 2. The CDR3 loop spans 14 amino acids. CDR1 and CDR2 (germline): MGHRA, YSYEKL. DNA for the CDR3: TGCGCCAGCAGCCAAACAGGGGGCGGTGAAAAACTGTTTTTT. Translating gives CASSQTGGGEKLFF.

This clone was picked up many times. The rearrangement uses TRBV15 and TRBJ2-1, with a tentative D call TRBD1 (5 bases). Between the trimmed V and J ends, which lost 3 bases and 0 bases, there was a span of 9 bases. CDR1 LNHNV and CDR2 YYDKDF come from the germline V gene (reference sequence). The CDR3 has 15 amino acids. CDR3 sequence: CATSSERGSYNEQFF. The CDR3, as DNA: TGTGCCACCAGCAGCGAAAGGGGCTCCTACAATGAGCAGTTCTTC. The complete variable domain, with remaining parts taken from reference TRBV15 and TRBJ2-1, reads DAMVIQNPRYQVTQFGKPVTLSCSQTLNHNVMYWYQQKSSQAPKLLFHYYDKDFNNEADTPDNFQSRRPNTSFCFLDIRSPGLGDTAMYLCATSSERGSYNEQFFGPGTRLTVL.

The V call is TRBV19, the J call TRBJ2-5, with D possibly being TRBD1 (5 bases). V lost 1 base and J lost 5, with 14 bases in between. There are 15 residues in the CDR3. Germline V CDR1 and CDR2: LNHDA, SQIVND (reference sequence). This chain's CDR3 is CASSIVAAQGETQYF. CDR3 in DNA: TGTGCCAGTAGTATAGTGGCAGCCCAGGGCGAGACCCAGTACTTC. The full variable domain, with the rest looked up from reference TRBV19 and TRBJ2-5, is DGGITQSPKYLFRKEGQNVTLSCEQNLNHDAMYWYRQDPGQGLRLIYYSQIVNDFQKGDIAEGYSVSREKKESFPLTVTSAQKNPTAFYLCASSIVAAQGETQYFGPGTRLLVL.

The genes are TRBV15 and TRBJ1-5, with D tentatively TRBD1 (6 bases). Trimming took off 4 bases at V and 2 bases at J, with 15 bases between the two ends. CDR3 length equals 16 residues. Germline V gene data show CDR1 as LNHNV and CDR2 as YYDKDF (reference sequence). CDR3: CATSKGQQTRNQPQHF. The CDR3, as DNA: TGTGCCACCAGCAAAGGACAGCAAACCCGCAATCAGCCCCAGCATTTT.

The chain is built from TRBV18 and TRBJ2-7; 7 bases are shared with TRBD1. The germline CDR1 and CDR2 sequences are KGHSH and LQKENI. This CDR3 spans 14 amino acids. V shed 4 bases, J shed 12 bases, and the junction held 15 bases outside the gene matches. The CDR3 bases are TGTGCCAGCTCACGGGCGACGGCCGACAGGGAGACGTACTTC. As protein: CASSRATADRETYF.

The genes are TRBV6-5 and TRBJ1-1; D is perhaps TRBD1 (6 bases). CDR1 and CDR2 from the germline V gene are MNHEY and SVGAGI. V shed 0 bases and J shed 3 bases, with 14 bases lying between them. The CDR3 contains 16 residues. The CDR3 nucleotides read TGTGCCAGCAGTTACTCCCCGGACAGAGGAGACACTGAAGCTTTCTTT. As protein: CASSYSPDRGDTEAFF.

This clone was detected only a few times. The chain combines TRBV6-5 with TRBJ2-1; maybe TRBD2 (7 bases). This CDR3 contains 14 residues. With 3 bases removed from V and 6 bases from J, the gap between germline ends came to 12 bases. Germline CDR1 reads MNHEY; CDR2 reads SVGAGI. CDR3 nucleotide sequence: TGTGCCAGCAGTTATGGACTAGGGGGCAATGAGCAGTTCTTC. This encodes CASSYGLGGNEQFF.

In its sample, this clone was seen once. V and J are TRBV2 and TRBJ2-3; 9 bases line up with TRBD2. Germline-derived CDR1 and CDR2 are SNHLY and FYNNEI. The CDR3 sequence is 17 residues long. Trimming at V came to 0 bases and at J to 1 base, leaving 5 bases not matched to a gene. This CDR3 is CASSEAVAGAGTDTQYF. CDR3 sequence (DNA): TGTGCCAGCAGTGAAGCGGTAGCGGGGGCCGGCACAGATACGCAGTATTTT.

This rearrangement joins TRBV6-5 to TRBJ2-7, with D maybe TRBD2 (5 bases). This CDR3 is built from 16 residues. The V end lost 0 bases, the J end lost 1 base, and 13 bases lay between the germline ends. CDR1 is MNHEY, CDR2 SVGAGI, per germline. The CDR3 nucleotides are TGTGCCAGCAGTTACTCTCCGGGAAGGGTTTCCTACGAGCAGTACTTC. Translation: CASSYSPGRVSYEQYF.

The sample holds a few counts of this clone. The chain recombines TRBV2 with TRBJ2-7, with TRBD1 as a possible D gene (6 bases). The germline CDR1 and CDR2 sequences are SNHLY and FYNNEI. The CDR3 runs to 14 residues. Between the trimmed V and J ends, which lost 7 bases and 3 bases, there was a span of 16 bases. The CDR3 region is CASKLRDNHYEQYF. In nucleotides, the CDR3 is TGTGCCAGCAAACTTCGGGACAACCACTACGAGCAGTACTTC. Full variable domain (missing parts from reference TRBV2 and TRBJ2-7): EPEVTQTPSHQVTQMGQEVILRCVPISNHLYFYWYRQILGQKVEFLVSFYNNEISEKSEIFDDQFSVERPDGSNFTLKIRSTKLEDSAMYFCASKLRDNHYEQYFGPGTRLTVT.

The chain employs TRBV6-1 and TRBJ1-2; 7 nucleotides line up with TRBD1. Germline-derived CDR1 and CDR2 are MNHNS and SASEGT. This CDR3 spans 13 amino acids. The trim removed 6 bases at V and 8 bases at J, leaving 9 bases unmatched. In DNA form, the CDR3 reads TGTGCCAGCAGCCGCGGGACAGACGGAGGCTACACCTTC. Encoded protein: CASSRGTDGGYTF.